The 25 T cell receptor beta chains below were found in one sample sequenced in a study of T cells in Graves' hyperthyroidism and ophthalmopathy. Using RNA transcripts as the source, TCR beta CDR3 regions were amplified. Using the HTBI primer set, a first-round RT-PCR was run on the TCR CDR3. TCRdb analysed the multiplex PCR reads with MiXCR anew, one entry per CDR3 protein. In the table there are around 350,000 distinct CDR3 sequences, about 13% of which are singletons. Sequences were obtained from blood. The receptors here all came from a woman aged 18-29 years with Graves' hyperthyroidism.

This clonotype was counted many times. This CDR3 reads CASSLRGTTGELFF. For the CDR3, the DNA is TGTGCCAGCAGCCTCCGGGGGACCACCGGGGAGCTGTTTTTT. The rearrangement joins TRBV6-2 or TRBV6-3 to TRBJ2-2; D is perhaps TRBD2 (6 bases). Trimming cost V 6 bases and J 4 bases, with 12 bases left between them. CDR1 is MNHEY, CDR2 SVGEGT, per germline. The CDR3 sequence is 14 residues long.

This clonotype was picked up many times. CDR3 sequence (DNA): TGTGCCAGCAACGCAGGGGGATCATATAATTCACCCCTCCACTTT. Encoded protein: CASNAGGSYNSPLHF. This chain connects TRBV2 to TRBJ1-6; TRBD1 agrees at 7 bases. The junction had 7 bases not matched to a gene; V was cut back by 7 bases and J by 4 bases. Germline lookup yields CDR1 SNHLY and CDR2 FYNNEI. The CDR3 is 15 amino acids.

Note on this clonotype: This may be a read error: a much more frequent sequence differs by one nucleotide. J is TRBJ2-7 and V is TRBV29-1, with D perhaps TRBD1 or TRBD2 (6 bases each). The DNA end is a closer match to TRBJ2-1, so the J assignment may be wrong. The CDR3 has 13 residues. The V gene's germline CDR1 is SQVTM and CDR2 ANQGSEA. As DNA, the CDR3 is TGCAGCGTTGTATTGGGGGGCCTCTACGAGCAGTTCTTC. It translates to CSVVLGGLYEQFF.

The sample holds many counts of this clonotype. V gene TRBV6-2 or TRBV6-3 combines with J gene TRBJ1-5, with D possibly TRBD1 on 5 matching bases. The germline CDR1 and CDR2 sequences are MNHEY and SVGEGT. This CDR3 has 13 residues. Trimming took off 7 bases at V and 9 bases at J, with 16 bases between the two ends. CDR3 DNA sequence: TGTGCCAGCAAGGATGGGGACCTGAGGCCCCAGCATTTT. This translates into CASKDGDLRPQHF.

This clonotype was found many times. This chain uses TRBV7-3 with TRBJ2-5, with TRBD2 matching over 13 bases. CDR1 is SGHTA, CDR2 FQGTGA, per germline. This CDR3 spans 16 amino acids. The ends lost 5 bases at V and 4 bases at J; junction bases unmatched: 7. The CDR3, as DNA: TGTGCCAGCAGCCCCGGACTAGCGGGAGTGGGAGAGACCCAGTACTTC. Translating it yields CASSPGLAGVGETQYF.

This clonotype was counted many times. This chain links TRBV5-1 with TRBJ2-3; D unresolved. Germline V gene sequence: CDR1 SGHRS, CDR2 YFSETQ. V lost 2 bases and J 2 bases, leaving 6 bases between the germline ends. This CDR3 has 13 residues. CDR3 sequence (DNA): TGCGCCAGCAGCTTACAAGACACAGATACGCAGTATTTT. Translating it yields CASSLQDTDTQYF.

At least ten counts were recorded for this clonotype. The CDR3 here is CASSRGAGTSTDTQYF. The CDR3 DNA reads TGTGCCAGCAGCCGGGGAGCGGGGACGAGCACAGATACGCAGTATTTT. This rearrangement joins TRBV11-3 to TRBJ2-3; TRBD2 aligns across 7 bases. Germline CDR1 is SGHNT and CDR2 is YENEEA. The V gene end was trimmed by 5 bases and the J gene end by 0 bases; junction bases not matched to a gene: 8. The CDR3 length is 16 residues.

This clonotype was counted at least ten times. J is TRBJ2-1 and V is TRBV20-1; weak D call: TRBD2 (6 bases). The CDR3 loop spans 16 amino acids. Trimming took 0 bases from V and 0 from J, leaving 12 bases between them. Per germline, CDR1 DFQATT and CDR2 SNEGSKA (reference sequence). This CDR3 is CSARDIGRGSYNEQFF. As DNA, the CDR3 is TGCAGTGCTAGAGATATCGGGAGAGGCTCCTACAATGAGCAGTTCTTC.

The table lists this clonotype with many counts. The chain uses TRBV29-1 and TRBJ2-1, with D perhaps TRBD2 (5 bases). Trimming left V 4 bases short and J 2 bases short, with 6 bases between. This CDR3 region has 12 residues. Germline V gives CDR1 SQVTM, CDR2 ANQGSEA. The CDR3 nucleotides are TGCAGCGTTGTACTAGCCTACAATGAGCAGTTCTTC. Protein: CSVVLAYNEQFF.

This clonotype was observed at least ten times. CDR3 sequence reads: CASSLRAGAPEQYF. The CDR3 DNA reads TGCGCCAGCAGCTTGAGGGCAGGGGCCCCCGAGCAGTACTTC. The chain joins TRBV5-1 to TRBJ2-7, with D possibly being TRBD1 (6 bases). V lost 1 base and J 6 bases, leaving 14 bases between the germline ends. This CDR3 comprises 14 residues. CDR1 is SGHRS and CDR2 is YFSETQ in the germline V gene.

This clonotype was observed many times. The chain recombines TRBV5-1 with TRBJ2-1; 7 bases match TRBD2. Germline values: CDR1 SGHRS, CDR2 YFSETQ. CDR3 size: 17 residues. Trimming removed 4 bases from V and 2 bases from J; junction bases left unmatched: 12. CDR3 nucleotides: TGCGCCAGCAGCGTCACCCAAATTCTAGCGGCCTACAATGAGCAGTTCTTC. This translates into CASSVTQILAAYNEQFF. Full variable domain (outside the CDR3, taken from reference TRBV5-1 and TRBJ2-1): KAGVTQTPRYLIKTRGQQVTLSCSPISGHRSVSWYQQTPGQGLQFLFEYFSETQRNKGNFPGRFSGRQFSNSRSEMNVSTLELGDSALYLCASSVTQILAAYNEQFFGPGTRLTVL.

Many counts were recorded for this clonotype. The CDR3 coding sequence is TGCGCCAGCAGCCCGGGGCAGCCCCAAACCTATGGCTACACCTTC. This gives the protein CASSPGQPQTYGYTF. The chain uses TRBV5-1 and TRBJ1-2, with TRBD1 as a possible D gene (5 bases). V was pared by 4 bases and J by 4 bases, with 17 bases between. The length of the CDR3 is 15 residues. Germline values: CDR1 SGHRS, CDR2 YFSETQ.

The chain couples TRBV28 to TRBJ1-2, with 10 bases matching TRBD1. V trimming: 5 bases; J trimming: 3 bases; junction bases outside the gene matches: 15. This CDR3 comprises 18 residues. CDR1 and CDR2 from the germline V gene are MDHEN and SYDVKM. The CDR3 spells CASSLSPGTGANYYGYTF. The CDR3 bases are TGTGCCAGCAGTCTGAGTCCCGGGACAGGGGCTAACTACTATGGCTACACCTTC.

The V and J genes are TRBV18 and TRBJ2-7; tentative D call: TRBD2 (6 bases). V lost 3 bases and J lost 1, with 10 bases in between. The CDR3 spans 14 residues. Germline lookup yields CDR1 KGHSH and CDR2 LQKENI. The CDR3 region is CASSPRDLSYEQYF. For the CDR3, the DNA is TGTGCCAGCTCACCCCGGGACTTATCCTACGAGCAGTACTTC.

This clonotype was observed a handful of times. The rearrangement joins TRBV5-8 to TRBJ2-1; 7 nucleotides agree with TRBD1. CDR3 size: 15 residues. Germline-derived CDR1 and CDR2 are SGHTS and YDEGEE. V shed 4 bases and J 6 bases; nucleotides not matched to a gene: 10. The CDR3 sequence: CASSDGTAHCNEQFF. CDR3 nucleotides: TGTGCCAGCAGCGACGGGACAGCACACTGCAATGAGCAGTTCTTC. The whole variable domain, filled in from reference TRBV5-8 and TRBJ2-1, reads EAGVTQSPTHLIKTRGQQATLRCSPISGHTSVYWYQQALGLGLQFLLWYDEGEERNRGNFPPRFSGRQFPNYSSELNVNALELEDSALYLCASSDGTAHCNEQFFGPGTRLTVL.

This clonotype has ten or more counts. This chain uses TRBV6-1 with TRBJ1-2, with D possibly TRBD1 on 6 matching bases. V dropped 6 bases and J dropped 8 bases, with 22 bases sitting between them. The CDR3 contains 15 residues. The germline gives CDR1 MNHNS, CDR2 SASEGT. The CDR3 DNA sequence: TGTGCCAGCAGGGAGGGACATTGGACCGCAGTGGGCTACACCTTC. Its translation: CASREGHWTAVGYTF.

Concerning this clonotype itself: Being one base from a much bigger clone, this may be a read error. The gene calls are TRBV7-3 and TRBJ2-1, with D unresolved. Germline V gene data show CDR1 as SGHTA and CDR2 as FQGTGA. Trimming took 2 bases from V and 8 from J, leaving 10 bases between them. This CDR3 has 13 amino acids. DNA for the CDR3: TGTGCCAGCAGCTTACCTGGCGTGGATGAGCAGTTCTTC. It encodes CASSLPGVDEQFF.

The chain uses TRBV9 and TRBJ2-2, with a tentative D call TRBD2 (5 bases). Germline loops: CDR1 SGDLS, CDR2 YYNGEE. The CDR3 spans 16 residues. Deletions cut 4 bases from V and 1 base from J, with 14 bases between. The CDR3 loop is CASSPSSRGNTGELFF. The CDR3 DNA reads as TGTGCCAGCAGCCCTAGCAGCCGGGGGAACACCGGGGAGCTGTTTTTT.

This clonotype appeared many times. J is TRBJ2-7 and V is TRBV28; weak D call: TRBD2 (6 bases). V dropped 10 bases and J dropped 0 bases, with 16 bases sitting between them. CDR1 is MDHEN and CDR2 is SYDVKM in the germline V gene. CDR3 length equals 14 residues. The CDR3 sequence: CATARGSPSYEQYF. In nucleotides, the CDR3 is TGTGCCACCGCCCGGGGGAGCCCCTCCTACGAGCAGTACTTC.

This clonotype was counted between two and nine times. The rearrangement links TRBV25-1 to TRBJ2-3; D is possibly TRBD1 (6 bases). This CDR3 has 17 amino acids. Germline V gene sequence: CDR1 MGHDK, CDR2 SYGVNS. With 4 bases removed from V and 0 bases from J, the gap between germline ends came to 17 bases. The CDR3: CASSAPLGHLSTDTQYF. CDR3 coding DNA: TGTGCCAGCAGTGCACCGTTGGGACACCTCAGCACAGATACGCAGTATTTT.

This clonotype was observed many times. The chain joins TRBV27 to TRBJ2-5; no reliable D call. With 1 base removed from V and 2 bases from J, the gap between germline ends came to 8 bases. Per the germline V gene, CDR1 is MNHEY and CDR2 is SMNVEV (reference sequence). There are 14 residues in the CDR3. CDR3 DNA sequence: TGTGCCAGCAGTTTATGGGGTGCGCAAGAGACCCAGTACTTC. Amino acid sequence: CASSLWGAQETQYF.

With respect to this clonotype: Just one base apart from a much larger clone, this may be a read error. The V gene is TRBV2, the J gene TRBJ2-7; tentative D call: TRBD1 (5 bases). Trimming cost V 6 bases and J 5 bases, with 14 bases left between them. This CDR3 has 13 residues. Germline V lookup: CDR1 SNHLY, CDR2 FYNNEI. The CDR3 reads CASSSRAWHEQYF. For the CDR3, the DNA is TGTGCCAGCAGCTCCAGGGCCTGGCACGAGCAGTACTTC.

This clonotype occurred many times. The CDR3 sequence: CASSLGDSGGFTQYF. The CDR3, as DNA: TGTGCCAGCAGCCTAGGAGATAGCGGGGGATTTACGCAGTATTTT. The chain couples TRBV7-9 to TRBJ2-3, with 9 bases aligning to TRBD2. V dropped 5 bases and J dropped 8; count of bases not matched to a gene: 11. The CDR3 runs to 15 residues. The germline V gene has CDR1 SEHNR and CDR2 FQNEAQ (reference sequence).

This clonotype was counted at least ten times. The rearrangement uses TRBV7-8 and TRBJ2-2, with D possibly matching TRBD2 (7 bases). CDR3 length: 18 amino acids. Germline V lookup: CDR1 SGHVS, CDR2 FQNEAQ. The ends were cut back, 4 bases at V and 3 bases at J, with 21 bases in the middle. The CDR3 region has the DNA TGTGCCAGCAGCTCGCACAGGGCTTACGGGAGGTACACCGGGGAGCTGTTTTTT. Its translation: CASSSHRAYGRYTGELFF.

Only a few counts were recorded for this clonotype. This rearrangement joins TRBV24-1 to TRBJ2-2, with TRBD2 as a possible D gene (7 bases). Germline CDR1 is KGHDR and CDR2 is SFDVKD. The CDR3 spans 17 residues. Between the trimmed V and J ends, which lost 5 bases and 4 bases, there was a span of 19 bases. CDR3 nucleotides: TGTGCCACCAGTGCCACCTGGGGGGGGCAGGGCACCGGGGAGCTGTTTTTT. It codes for CATSATWGGQGTGELFF.